The sequence of this TCR beta chain was determined in a study of a mutant IDH1 vaccine in newly diagnosed glioma. The wider study: Sex distribution of treated patients was about 62% male and roughly 40% female; mean age was about 41 years.

Described time point: week 23, last vaccination. Vaccination used 300 ug of mutant IDH1 20-mer peptide per dose, with topical imiquimod. Regarding this clone: Its antigen is currently unknown.

Using immunoSEQ multiplex PCR, the repertoire was profiled, and TCRdb retains in-frame clones only, with some absent. This table holds 60,000 or so clones, 80% to 90% found once. The germline V gene encodes CDR1 MNHEY and CDR2 SMNVEV (reference sequence). V shed 0 bases, J shed 7 bases, and the junction held 9 bases outside the gene matches. This CDR3 contains 15 residues. The sequencing here drew on PBMCs, taken from a glioma patient whose treatment included an IDH1 peptide vaccine. This clonotype was obtained from a woman in her thirties or forties with glioma. Some clones in this sample may be carry-over from other donors' samples. The chain carries TRBV27 and TRBJ2-7; 7 nucleotides match TRBD1. CDR3 region: CASSLSGLTGEEQYF. In DNA form, the CDR3 reads TGTGCCAGCAGTTTATCGGGTCTAACAGGGGAGGAGCAGTACTTC.